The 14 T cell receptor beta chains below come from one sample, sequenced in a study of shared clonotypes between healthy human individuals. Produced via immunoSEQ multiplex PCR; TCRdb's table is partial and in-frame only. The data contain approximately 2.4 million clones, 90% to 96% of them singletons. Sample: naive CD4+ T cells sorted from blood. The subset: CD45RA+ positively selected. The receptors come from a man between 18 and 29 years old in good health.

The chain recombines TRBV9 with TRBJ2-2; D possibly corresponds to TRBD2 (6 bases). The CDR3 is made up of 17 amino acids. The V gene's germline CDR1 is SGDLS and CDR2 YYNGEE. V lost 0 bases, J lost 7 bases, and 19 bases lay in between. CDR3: CASSVASGTLYDGELFF. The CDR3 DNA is TGTGCCAGCAGCGTAGCCTCCGGGACTTTATATGACGGGGAGCTGTTTTTT.

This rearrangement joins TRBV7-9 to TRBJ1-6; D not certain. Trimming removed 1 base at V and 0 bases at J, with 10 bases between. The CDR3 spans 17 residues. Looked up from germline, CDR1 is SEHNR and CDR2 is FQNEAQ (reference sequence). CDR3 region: CASSLGSGSSYNSPLHF. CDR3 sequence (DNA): TGTGCCAGCAGCTTAGGGTCCGGGAGCTCCTATAATTCACCCCTCCACTTT.

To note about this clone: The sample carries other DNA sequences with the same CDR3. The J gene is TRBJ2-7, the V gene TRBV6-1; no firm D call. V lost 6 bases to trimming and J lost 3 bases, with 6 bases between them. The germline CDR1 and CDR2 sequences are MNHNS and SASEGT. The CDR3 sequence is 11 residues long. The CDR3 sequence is CASSSVYEQYF. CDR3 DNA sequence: TGTGCCAGCAGCTCAGTCTACGAGCAGTACTTC.

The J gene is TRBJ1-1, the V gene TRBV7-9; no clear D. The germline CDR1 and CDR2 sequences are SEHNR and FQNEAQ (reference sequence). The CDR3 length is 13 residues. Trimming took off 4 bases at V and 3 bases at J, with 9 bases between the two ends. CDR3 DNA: TGTGCCAGCAGCTCCCGCTGGGACACTGAAGCTTTCTTT. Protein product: CASSSRWDTEAFF.

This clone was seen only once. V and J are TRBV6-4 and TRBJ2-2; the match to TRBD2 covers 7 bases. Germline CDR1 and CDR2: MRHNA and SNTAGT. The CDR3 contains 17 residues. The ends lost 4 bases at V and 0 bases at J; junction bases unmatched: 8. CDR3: CASSGGDYIANTGELFF. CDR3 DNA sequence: TGTGCCAGCAGTGGGGGGGACTACATCGCGAACACCGGGGAGCTGTTTTTT.

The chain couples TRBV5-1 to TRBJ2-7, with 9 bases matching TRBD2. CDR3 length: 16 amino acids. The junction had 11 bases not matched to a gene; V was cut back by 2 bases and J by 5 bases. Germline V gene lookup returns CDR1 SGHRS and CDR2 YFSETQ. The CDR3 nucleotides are TGCGCCAGCAGCTTAACCGGGACTAGCCTACAGCACGAGCAGTACTTC. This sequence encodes CASSLTGTSLQHEQYF.

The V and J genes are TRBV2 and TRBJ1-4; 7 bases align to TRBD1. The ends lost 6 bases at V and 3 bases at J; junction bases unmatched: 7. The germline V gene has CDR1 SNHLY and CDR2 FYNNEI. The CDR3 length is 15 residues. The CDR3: CASRDQGGANEKLFF. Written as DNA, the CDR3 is TGTGCCAGCAGAGATCAGGGGGGGGCTAATGAAAAACTGTTTTTT.

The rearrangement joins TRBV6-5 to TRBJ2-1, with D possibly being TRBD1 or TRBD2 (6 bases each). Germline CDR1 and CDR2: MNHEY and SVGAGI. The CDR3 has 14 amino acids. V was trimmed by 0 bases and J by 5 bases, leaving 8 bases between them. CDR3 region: CASSYSRGDNEQFF. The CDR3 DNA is TGTGCCAGCAGTTACTCGAGGGGGGACAATGAGCAGTTCTTC.

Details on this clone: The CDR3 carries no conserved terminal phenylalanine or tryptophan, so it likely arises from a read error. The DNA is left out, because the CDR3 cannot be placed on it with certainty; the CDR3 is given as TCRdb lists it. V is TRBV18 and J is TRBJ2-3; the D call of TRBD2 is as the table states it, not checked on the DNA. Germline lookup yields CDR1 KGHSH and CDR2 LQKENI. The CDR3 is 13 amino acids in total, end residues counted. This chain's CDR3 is CASSPSRERGPYY.

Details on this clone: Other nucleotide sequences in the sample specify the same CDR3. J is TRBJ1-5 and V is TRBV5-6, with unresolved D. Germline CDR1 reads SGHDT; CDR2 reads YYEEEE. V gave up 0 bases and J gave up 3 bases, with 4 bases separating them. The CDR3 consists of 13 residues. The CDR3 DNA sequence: TGTGCCAGCAGCTTGGGAGTCAATCAGCCCCAGCATTTT. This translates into CASSLGVNQPQHF.

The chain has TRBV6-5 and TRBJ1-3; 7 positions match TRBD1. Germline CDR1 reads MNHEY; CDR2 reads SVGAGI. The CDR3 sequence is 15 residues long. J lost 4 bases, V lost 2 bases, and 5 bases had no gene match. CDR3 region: CASSYDREQGNTIYF. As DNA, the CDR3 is TGTGCCAGCAGTTACGACAGGGAACAAGGAAACACCATATATTTT.

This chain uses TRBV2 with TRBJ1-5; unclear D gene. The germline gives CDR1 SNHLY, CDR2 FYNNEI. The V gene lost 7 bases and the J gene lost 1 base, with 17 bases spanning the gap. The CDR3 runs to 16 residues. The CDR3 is CASTPEGLSSNQPQHF. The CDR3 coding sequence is TGTGCCAGCACCCCCGAAGGGCTTTCGAGCAATCAGCCCCAGCATTTT. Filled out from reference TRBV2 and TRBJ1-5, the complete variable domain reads EPEVTQTPSHQVTQMGQEVILRCVPISNHLYFYWYRQILGQKVEFLVSFYNNEISEKSEIFDDQFSVERPDGSNFTLKIRSTKLEDSAMYFCASTPEGLSSNQPQHFGDGTRLSIL.

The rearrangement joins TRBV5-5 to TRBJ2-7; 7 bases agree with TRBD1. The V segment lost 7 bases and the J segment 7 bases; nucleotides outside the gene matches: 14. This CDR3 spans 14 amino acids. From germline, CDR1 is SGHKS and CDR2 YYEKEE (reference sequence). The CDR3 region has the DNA TGTGCCAGCTCTCTTGAGACAGGGTTCTTTGAGCAGTACTTC. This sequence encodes CASSLETGFFEQYF.

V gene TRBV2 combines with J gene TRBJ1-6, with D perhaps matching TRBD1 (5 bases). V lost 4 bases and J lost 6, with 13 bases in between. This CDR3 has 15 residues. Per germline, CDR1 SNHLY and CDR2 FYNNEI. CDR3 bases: TGTGCCAGCAGTGCGGACCTTGGGGCTAATTCACCCCTCCACTTT. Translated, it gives CASSADLGANSPLHF.